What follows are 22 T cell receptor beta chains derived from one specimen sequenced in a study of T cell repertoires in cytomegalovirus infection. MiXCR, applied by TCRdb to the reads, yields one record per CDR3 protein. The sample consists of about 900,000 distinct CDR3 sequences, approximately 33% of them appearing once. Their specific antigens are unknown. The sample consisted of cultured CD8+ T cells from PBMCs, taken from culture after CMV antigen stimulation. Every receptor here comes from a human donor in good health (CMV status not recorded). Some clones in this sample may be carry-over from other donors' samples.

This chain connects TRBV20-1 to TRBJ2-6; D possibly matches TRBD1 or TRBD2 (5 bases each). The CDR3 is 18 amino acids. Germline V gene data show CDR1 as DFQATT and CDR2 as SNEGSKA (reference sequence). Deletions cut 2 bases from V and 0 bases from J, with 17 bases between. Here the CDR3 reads CSARNPGDVISGANVLTF. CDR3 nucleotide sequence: TGCAGTGCTAGAAATCCCGGGGACGTTATCTCTGGGGCCAACGTCCTGACTTTC.

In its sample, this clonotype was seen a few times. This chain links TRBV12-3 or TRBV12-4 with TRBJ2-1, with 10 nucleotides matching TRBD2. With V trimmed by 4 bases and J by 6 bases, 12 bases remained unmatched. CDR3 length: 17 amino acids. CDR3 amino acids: CASSSPLAGGRGNEQFF. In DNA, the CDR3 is TGTGCCAGCAGTTCCCCGTTAGCGGGGGGTAGAGGCAATGAGCAGTTCTTC.

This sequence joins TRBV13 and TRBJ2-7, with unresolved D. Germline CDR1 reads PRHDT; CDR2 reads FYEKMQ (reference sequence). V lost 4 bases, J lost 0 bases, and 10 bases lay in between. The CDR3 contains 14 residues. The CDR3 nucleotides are TGTGCCAGCAGCTCTGACATTAGCTCCTACGAGCAGTACTTC. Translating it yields CASSSDISSYEQYF.

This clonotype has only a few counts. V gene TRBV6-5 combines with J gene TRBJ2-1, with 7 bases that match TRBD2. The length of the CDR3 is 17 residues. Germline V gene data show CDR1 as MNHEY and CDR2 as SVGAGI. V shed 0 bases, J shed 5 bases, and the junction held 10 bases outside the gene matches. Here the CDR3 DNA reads TGTGCCAGCAGTTACTCATGGGGGGGATTATCGAACAATGAGCAGTTCTTC. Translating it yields CASSYSWGGLSNNEQFF.

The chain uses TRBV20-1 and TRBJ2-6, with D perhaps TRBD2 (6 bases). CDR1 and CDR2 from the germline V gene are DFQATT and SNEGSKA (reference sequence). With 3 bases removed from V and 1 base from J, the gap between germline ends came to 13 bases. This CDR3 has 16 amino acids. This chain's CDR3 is CSARVGRRSGANVLTF. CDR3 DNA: TGCAGTGCTAGGGTAGGGAGGAGGTCTGGGGCCAACGTCCTGACTTTC.

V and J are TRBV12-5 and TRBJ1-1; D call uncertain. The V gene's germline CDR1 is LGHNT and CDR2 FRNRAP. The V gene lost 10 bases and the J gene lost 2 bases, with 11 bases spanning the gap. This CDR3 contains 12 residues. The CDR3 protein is CATSSGNTEAFF. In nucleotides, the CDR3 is TGTGCTACCTCCTCGGGTAACACTGAAGCTTTCTTT.

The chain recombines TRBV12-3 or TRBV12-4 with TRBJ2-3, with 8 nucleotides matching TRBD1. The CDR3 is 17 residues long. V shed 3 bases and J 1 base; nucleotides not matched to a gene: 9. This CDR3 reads CASSFFRTGFGTDTQYF. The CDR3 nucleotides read TGTGCCAGCAGTTTCTTTAGGACAGGGTTTGGCACAGATACGCAGTATTTT.

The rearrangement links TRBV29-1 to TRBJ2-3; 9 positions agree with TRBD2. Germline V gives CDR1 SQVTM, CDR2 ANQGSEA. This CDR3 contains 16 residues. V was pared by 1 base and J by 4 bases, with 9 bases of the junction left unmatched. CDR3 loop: CSVEGPLAGGADTQYF. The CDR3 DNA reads TGCAGCGTTGAAGGACCTTTGGCGGGGGGGGCAGATACGCAGTATTTT.

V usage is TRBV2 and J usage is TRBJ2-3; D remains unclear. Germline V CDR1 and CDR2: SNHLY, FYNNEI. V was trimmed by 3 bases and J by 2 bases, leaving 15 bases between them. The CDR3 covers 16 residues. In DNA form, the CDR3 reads TGTGCCAGCAGTGAGTCCGGTGTCAGTTACACAGATACGCAGTATTTT. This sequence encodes CASSESGVSYTDTQYF.

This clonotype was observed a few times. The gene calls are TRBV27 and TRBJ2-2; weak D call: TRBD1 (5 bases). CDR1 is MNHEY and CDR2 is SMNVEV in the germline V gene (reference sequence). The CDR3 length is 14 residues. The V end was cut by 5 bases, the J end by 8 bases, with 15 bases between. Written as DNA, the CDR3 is TGTGCCAGCAGTCCACCTGACAGACCGGGGGAGCTGTTTTTT. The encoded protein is CASSPPDRPGELFF.

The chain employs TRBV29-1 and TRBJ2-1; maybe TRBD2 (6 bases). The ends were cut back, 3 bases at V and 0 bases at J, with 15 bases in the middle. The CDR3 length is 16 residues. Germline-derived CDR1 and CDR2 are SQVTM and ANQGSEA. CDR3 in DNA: TGCAGCGTTGATTTGAGGGGACTGGGCTCCTACAATGAGCAGTTCTTC. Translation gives CSVDLRGLGSYNEQFF.

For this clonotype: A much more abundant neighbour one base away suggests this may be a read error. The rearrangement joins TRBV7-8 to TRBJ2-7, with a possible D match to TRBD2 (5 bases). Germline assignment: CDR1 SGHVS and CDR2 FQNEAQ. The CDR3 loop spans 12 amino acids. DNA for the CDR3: TGTGGCAGCGGTCGAGGCGGCGACGAGCAGTACTTC. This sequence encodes CGSGRGGDEQYF.

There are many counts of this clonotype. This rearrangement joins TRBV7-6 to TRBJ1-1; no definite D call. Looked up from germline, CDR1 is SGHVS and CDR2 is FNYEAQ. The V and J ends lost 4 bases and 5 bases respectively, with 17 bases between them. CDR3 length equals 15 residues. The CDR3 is CASSYIDGGRTEAFF. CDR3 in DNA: TGTGCCAGCAGCTATATAGATGGAGGTAGAACTGAAGCTTTCTTT.

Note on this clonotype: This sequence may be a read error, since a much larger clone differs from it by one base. The CDR3 DNA reads as TGTACCAGCAGCTTAATGGGGGACAGCTATGGCTACACCTTC. Residues: CTSSLMGDSYGYTF. The J gene is TRBJ1-2, the V gene TRBV7-2; 7 bases fit TRBD1. The CDR3 length is 14 residues. The J segment lost 4 bases and the V segment lost 2 bases, leaving 4 bases of the junction unmatched. The V gene's germline CDR1 is SGHTA and CDR2 FQGNSA.

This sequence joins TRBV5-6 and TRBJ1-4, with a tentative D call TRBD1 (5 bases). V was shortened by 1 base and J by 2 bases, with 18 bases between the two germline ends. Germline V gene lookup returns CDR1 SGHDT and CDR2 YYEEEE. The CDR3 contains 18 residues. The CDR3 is CASSLLGDGVWTNEKLFF. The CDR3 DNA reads TGTGCCAGCAGCTTGCTAGGGGACGGGGTATGGACTAATGAAAAACTGTTTTTT.

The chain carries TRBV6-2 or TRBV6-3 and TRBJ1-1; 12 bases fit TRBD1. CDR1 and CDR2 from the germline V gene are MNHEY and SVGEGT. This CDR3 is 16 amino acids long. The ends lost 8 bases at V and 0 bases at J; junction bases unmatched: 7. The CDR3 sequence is CASAPGQGAMNTEAFF. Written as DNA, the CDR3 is TGTGCCAGCGCCCCGGGACAGGGGGCGATGAACACTGAAGCTTTCTTT.

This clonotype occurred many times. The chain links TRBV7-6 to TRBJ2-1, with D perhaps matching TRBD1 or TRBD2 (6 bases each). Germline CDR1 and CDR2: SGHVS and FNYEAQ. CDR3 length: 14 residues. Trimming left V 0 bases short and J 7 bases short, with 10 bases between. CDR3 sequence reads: CASSLAGGVNEQFF. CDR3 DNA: TGTGCCAGCAGCTTAGCGGGGGGCGTGAATGAGCAGTTCTTC.

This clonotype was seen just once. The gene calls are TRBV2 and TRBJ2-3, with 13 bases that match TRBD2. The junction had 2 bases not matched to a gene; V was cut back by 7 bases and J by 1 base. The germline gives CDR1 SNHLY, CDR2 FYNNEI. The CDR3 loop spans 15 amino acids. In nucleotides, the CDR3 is TGTGCCAGCACCGGGACTAGCGGGGGCACAGATACGCAGTATTTT. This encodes CASTGTSGGTDTQYF.

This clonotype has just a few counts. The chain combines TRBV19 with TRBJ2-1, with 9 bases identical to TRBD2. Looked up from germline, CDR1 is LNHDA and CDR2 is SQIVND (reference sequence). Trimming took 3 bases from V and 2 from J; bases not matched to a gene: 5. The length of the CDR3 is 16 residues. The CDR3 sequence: CASSIGGGGAYNEQFF. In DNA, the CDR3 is TGTGCCAGTAGTATTGGGGGCGGGGGGGCCTACAATGAGCAGTTCTTC. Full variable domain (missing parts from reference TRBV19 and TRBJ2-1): DGGITQSPKYLFRKEGQNVTLSCEQNLNHDAMYWYRQDPGQGLRLIYYSQIVNDFQKGDIAEGYSVSREKKESFPLTVTSAQKNPTAFYLCASSIGGGGAYNEQFFGPGTRLTVL.

CDR3 nucleotides: TGCAGTGCCCCTCTCTCCTACAATGAGCAGTTCTTC. Its protein is CSAPLSYNEQFF. V and J are TRBV20-1 and TRBJ2-1; D remains unclear. CDR1 is DFQATT, CDR2 SNEGSKA, per germline (reference sequence). V lost 6 bases to trimming and J lost 0 bases, with 6 bases between them. The CDR3 sequence is 12 residues long.

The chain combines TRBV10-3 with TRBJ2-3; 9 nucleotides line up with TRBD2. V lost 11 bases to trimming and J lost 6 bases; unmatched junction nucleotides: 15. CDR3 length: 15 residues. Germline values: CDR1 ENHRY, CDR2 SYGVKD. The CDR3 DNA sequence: TGTGCCTCCTTCCGCGGGGGGGCCGCGGCGGATACGCAGTATTTT. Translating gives CASFRGGAAADTQYF.

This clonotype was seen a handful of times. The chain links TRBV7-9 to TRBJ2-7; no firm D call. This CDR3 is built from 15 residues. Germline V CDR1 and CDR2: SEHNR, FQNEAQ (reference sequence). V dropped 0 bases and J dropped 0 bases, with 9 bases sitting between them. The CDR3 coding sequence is TGTGCCAGCAGCTTAGCACCGGGCGCCTCCTACGAGCAGTACGTC. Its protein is CASSLAPGASYEQYV.